These 18 T cell receptor beta chains came from one sample sequenced in a study of post-analysis software for immune sequencing data. Overall study findings and caveats: Patients had higher frequencies than controls of about 5 TRBV segments, including TRBV5-6, TRBV5-1 and TRBV20-1.

Antigens of these TCRs are unknown. The TCR beta cDNA libraries carried unique molecular identifiers. TCRdb used MiXCR to reprocess the PCR reads, holding one entry per CDR3 protein. Of almost 700,000 distinct CDR3 sequences listed, about 60% are singletons. Specimen: blood. Source of these receptors: a girl aged 2-9 years with multiple sclerosis.

The CDR3 spells CASRRQGSDTQYF. DNA for the CDR3: TGTGCCAGCAGACGACAGGGCTCAGATACGCAGTATTTT. The chain employs TRBV27 and TRBJ2-3; 7 bases line up with TRBD1. The CDR3 is 13 amino acids. The trim removed 6 bases at V and 4 bases at J, leaving 4 bases unmatched. Germline CDR1 is MNHEY and CDR2 is SMNVEV (reference sequence).

The J gene is TRBJ2-1, the V gene TRBV9, with 10 positions matching TRBD2. Germline CDR1 and CDR2: SGDLS and YYNGEE. The V segment lost 0 bases and the J segment 9 bases; nucleotides outside the gene matches: 9. The CDR3 totals 16 residues. The CDR3 spells CASSVASGRALGEQFF. For the CDR3, the DNA is TGTGCCAGCAGCGTAGCGAGCGGGAGGGCCCTCGGTGAGCAGTTCTTC. Filled out from reference TRBV9 and TRBJ2-1, the complete variable domain reads DSGVTQTPKHLITATGQRVTLRCSPRSGDLSVYWYQQSLDQGLQFLIQYYNGEERAKGNILERFSAQQFPDLHSELNLSSLELGDSALYFCASSVASGRALGEQFFGPGTRLTVL.

This clonotype is a singleton in its sample. The J gene is TRBJ2-3, the V gene TRBV3-1; no definite D call. Germline CDR1 is LGHDT and CDR2 is YNNKEL (reference sequence). CDR3 length: 15 residues. The ends were cut back, 0 bases at V and 2 bases at J, with 9 bases in the middle. This chain's CDR3 is CASSQDQPPTDTQYF. In nucleotides, the CDR3 is TGTGCCAGCAGCCAAGATCAGCCGCCCACAGATACGCAGTATTTT.

The genes are TRBV18 and TRBJ2-7; 7 bases fit TRBD1. The J call could be wrong; TRBJ2-5 is a better fit for the DNA end. CDR3 length: 14 amino acids. Germline CDR1 and CDR2: KGHSH and LQKENI. In DNA form, the CDR3 reads TGTGCCAGCTCACCACTGGACAGGAGAGAGACCCAGTACTTC. It yields the protein CASSPLDRRETQYF.

The J gene is TRBJ2-3, the V gene TRBV20-1; D is ambiguous. The CDR3 consists of 14 residues. Between the trimmed V and J ends, which lost 3 bases and 0 bases, there was a span of 10 bases. CDR1 DFQATT and CDR2 SNEGSKA come from the germline V gene (reference sequence). CDR3 nucleotide sequence: TGCAGTGCTAGTCTGGCTTTTAGCACAGATACGCAGTATTTT. It yields the protein CSASLAFSTDTQYF.

On this clonotype itself: The junction does not match germline at one end; this may be a read error. The chain has TRBV6-6 and TRBJ2-1, with 14 bases aligning to TRBD2. Germline CDR1 reads MNHNY; CDR2 reads SVGAGI (reference sequence). The CDR3 loop spans 15 amino acids. CDR3 region: CASNAGLAGVNGQFF. CDR3 sequence (DNA): TGTGCCAGCAACGCGGGACTAGCGGGGGTAAATGGGCAGTTCTTC.

There are a few counts of this clonotype. V is TRBV2 and J is TRBJ2-7; D is perhaps TRBD2 (8 bases). Germline values: CDR1 SNHLY, CDR2 FYNNEI. Trimming left V 5 bases short and J 10 bases short, with 24 bases between. The CDR3 has 15 amino acids. CDR3 residues: CASSPWTSREGAQYF. In DNA, the CDR3 is TGTGCCAGCAGTCCCTGGACTTCTCGGGAGGGGGCCCAGTACTTC.

The J gene is TRBJ2-4, the V gene TRBV10-3; 7 bases match TRBD1. The end of the DNA fits TRBJ2-7 better, so the J call may be wrong. This CDR3 is 13 amino acids long. The germline V gene has CDR1 ENHRY and CDR2 SYGVKD. This CDR3 reads CAISSDRVYEQYF. CDR3 DNA: TGTGCCATCAGTTCAGACAGGGTCTACGAGCAGTACTTC.

The chain recombines TRBV20-1 with TRBJ1-5; TRBD1 might be the D (6 bases). The CDR3 is 14 amino acids. V gave up 1 base and J gave up 6 bases, with 13 bases separating them. Germline CDR1 DFQATT, CDR2 SNEGSKA (reference sequence). CDR3 residues: CSARVQGGGQPQHF. CDR3 bases: TGCAGTGCTAGAGTACAGGGAGGGGGTCAGCCCCAGCATTTT.

This clonotype was seen a few times. The J gene is TRBJ2-1, the V gene TRBV4-3; 10 bases map to TRBD2. Trimming cost V 5 bases and J 7 bases; bases outside gene matches: 11. This CDR3 region has 16 residues. Per the germline V gene, CDR1 is LGHNA and CDR2 is YSLEER. CDR3 in amino acids: CASSFQAGGLMNEQFF. The CDR3 bases are TGCGCCAGCAGCTTCCAAGCGGGGGGGCTTATGAATGAGCAGTTCTTC.

The chain joins TRBV11-2 to TRBJ2-3; TRBD1 might be the D (7 bases). Trimming removed 3 bases from V and 2 bases from J, with 9 bases in between. This CDR3 is 14 amino acids long. The germline CDR1 and CDR2 sequences are SGHAT and FQNNGV. The CDR3 region is CASSFRGATDTQYF. The CDR3 region has the DNA TGTGCCAGCAGCTTCAGGGGGGCCACAGATACGCAGTATTTT.

Here the CDR3 DNA reads TGTGCCAGCAGTAACAGGGGAGACACTGAAGCTTTCTTT. Translated: CASSNRGDTEAFF. This chain connects TRBV2 to TRBJ1-1, with TRBD1 matching over 7 bases. Germline CDR1 and CDR2: SNHLY and FYNNEI. There are 13 residues in the CDR3. The J segment lost 3 bases and the V segment lost 5 bases, leaving 3 bases of the junction unmatched.

V is TRBV20-1 and J is TRBJ2-5; D might be TRBD1 (5 bases). The DNA end is a closer match to TRBJ2-7, so the J assignment may be wrong. The CDR3 has 12 amino acids. Germline V gene data show CDR1 as DFQATT and CDR2 as SNEGSKA (reference sequence). The CDR3 nucleotides read TGCAGTGCTAGAGAGGGGCAGTACGAGCAGTACTTC. It specifies CSAREGQYEQYF.

J is TRBJ2-3 and V is TRBV6-5, with TRBD2 matching 7 bases. Unmatched junction bases numbered 14, after V lost 2 bases and J lost 0 bases. Germline V gives CDR1 MNHEY, CDR2 SVGAGI. This CDR3 has 19 amino acids. CDR3 bases: TGTGCCAGCAGTTACGCCTCAAGCGGGGCCTCCTCTAGCACAGATACGCAGTATTTT. It codes for CASSYASSGASSSTDTQYF.

The gene calls are TRBV7-2 and TRBJ2-3; tentative D call: TRBD1 (6 bases). Germline-derived CDR1 and CDR2 are SGHTA and FQGNSA. The V end was cut by 5 bases, the J end by 1 base, with 19 bases between. The CDR3 is 17 amino acids. Written as DNA, the CDR3 is TGTGCCAGCAGCCCCCAATTGGCGACAGGTCGCACAGATACGCAGTATTTT. Translation gives CASSPQLATGRTDTQYF.

The gene calls are TRBV14 and TRBJ2-7, with D perhaps matching TRBD1 (6 bases). The V end was cut by 0 bases, the J end by 3 bases, with 9 bases between. Germline CDR1 is SGHDN and CDR2 is FVKESK. The CDR3 is 14 amino acids. The CDR3 reads CASSQETGDYEQYF. In DNA, the CDR3 is TGTGCCAGCAGCCAAGAGACAGGTGACTACGAGCAGTACTTC.

The chain uses TRBV13 and TRBJ2-7; D possibly corresponds to TRBD2 (5 bases). Germline assignment: CDR1 PRHDT and CDR2 FYEKMQ (reference sequence). Trimming left V 5 bases short and J 1 base short, with 15 bases between. This CDR3 has 15 amino acids. The CDR3 spells CASSPAGSGSYEQYF. CDR3 nucleotides: TGTGCCAGCAGCCCAGCCGGGTCGGGATCCTACGAGCAGTACTTC.

The chain joins TRBV5-1 to TRBJ2-1; D gene ambiguous. The V gene's germline CDR1 is SGHRS and CDR2 YFSETQ. The CDR3 totals 16 residues. The V gene lost 4 bases and the J gene lost 0 bases, with 14 bases spanning the gap. CDR3 in DNA: TGCGCCAGCAGCCTACAACAGAGGAGCTCCTACAATGAGCAGTTCTTC. Its protein is CASSLQQRSSYNEQFF.